These T cell receptor beta chains were read from a single sample in a study of OX40 agonist ivuxolimab in advanced cancers. Libraries were prepared by immunoSEQ multiplex PCR; TCRdb keeps only in-frame clonotypes and omits some of them. The sample consists of over 70,000 clones, around 78% of them appearing once. The source was CD4+ or CD8+ T cells sorted from blood, collected in a trial of the OX40 agonist ivuxolimab. The receptors were gathered from an adult with an advanced solid tumor such as melanoma, head and neck, liver or kidney cancer. Each CDR3 is given with its conserved first and last residue. The D gene is left open where the match is weak. Clone size appears in some rows only: once, few, many, or a class for an expanded clone.

cdr3_length clone_size j_call v_call d_call cdr3_nt cdr3_aa
14 - TRBJ2-1 TRBV5-1 - TGCGCCAGCAACAGGGCGGGCTCCTACAATGAGCAGTTCTTC CASNRAGSYNEQFF
14 - TRBJ2-7 TRBV5-1 - TGCGCCAGCAGCCTCAGGGTAGGGCCTTACGAGCAGTACTTC CASSLRVGPYEQYF
16 - TRBJ2-1 TRBV19 TRBD2 TGTGCCAGTAGTCCACGGACTAGCGGGCAACACAATGAGCAGTTCTTC CASSPRTSGQHNEQFF
14 - TRBJ2-1 TRBV5-1 TRBD2 TGCGCCAGCAGCTTTGGGACTAGCGCAAATGAGCAGTTCTTC CASSFGTSANEQFF
17 - TRBJ2-3 TRBV4-2 - TGTGCCAGCAGCCGTACTGGGGGGGGCGGGCGCACAGATACGCAGTATTTT CASSRTGGGGRTDTQYF
15 - TRBJ1-5 TRBV5-6 - TGTGCCAGCAGCTTCGGACCCGCACCGCGCCAGCCCCAGCATTTT CASSFGPAPRQPQHF
15 - TRBJ2-7 TRBV6-5 TRBD1 TGTGCCAGCAGTTACGATGGGACAGGGGTCTACGAGCAGTACTTC CASSYDGTGVYEQYF
14 - TRBJ1-1 TRBV6-5 - TGTGCCAGCAGTTCGGGGAGTAGCGGCACTGAAGCTTTCTTT CASSSGSSGTEAFF
14 - TRBJ2-1 TRBV29-1 TRBD2 TGCAGCGTTGCAGGCCCTAGCGGAACCAATGAGCAGTTCTTC CSVAGPSGTNEQFF
14 - TRBJ1-2 TRBV6-5 - TGTGCCAGCAGTTACACCCTGCAGGGTTGGGGCTACACCTTC CASSYTLQGWGYTF
14 - TRBJ2-7 TRBV6-5 TRBD1 TGTGCCAGCAGACAACAGGGGTGGGCGTTTGAGCAGTACTTC CASRQQGWAFEQYF
13 - TRBJ2-1 TRBV5-1 - TGCGCCAGCAGCTCCGCCGGGACACCCCTGTTGTTCTTC CASSSAGTPLLFF
17 many TRBJ1-6 TRBV7-8 TRBD1 TGTGCCAGCAGCTTAGCGGGCAGGGGGAAAGAGTGGTCACCCCTCCACTTT CASSLAGRGKEWSPLHF
18 - TRBJ2-2 TRBV7-6 TRBD2 TGTGCCAGCAGCCTAGTGGCTAGCGGGGGGTCAAACACCGGGGAGCTGTTTTTT CASSLVASGGSNTGELFF
17 - TRBJ2-3 TRBV4-2 - TGTGCCAGCAGCCAAGGGCAGCCGGGACTCCAGGGAGATACGCAGTATTTT CASSQGQPGLQGDTQYF
15 once TRBJ1-6 TRBV6-1 - TGTGCCAGCACCCAGACCAAGGGGGTTAATTCACCCCTCCACTTT CASTQTKGVNSPLHF
17 - TRBJ2-1 TRBV19 - TGTGCCAGTAGTATTGGGTCTTCCTGGAGCTCCTACAATGAGCAGTTCTTC CASSIGSSWSSYNEQFF
16 - TRBJ1-3 TRBV7-2 - TGTGCCAGCGTCGTCGACCCGGGGATGGCCGGAAACACCATATATTTT CASVVDPGMAGNTIYF
13 - TRBJ2-7 TRBV12-5 - TGTGCTAGTGGTTCCTCAGGCAAGTACGAGCAGTACTTC CASGSSGKYEQYF
14 - TRBJ1-5 TRBV5-1 - TGCGCCAGCAGCTTGGGAGGGGACAATCAGCCCCAGCATTTT CASSLGGDNQPQHF
16 - TRBJ1-6 TRBV28 - TGTGCCAGCAGTACTTCCCTACGGACACGAGATTCACCCCTCCACTTT CASSTSLRTRDSPLHF
13 - TRBJ1-2 TRBV19 - TGTGCCAGTGGACAAGTTCCTAACTATGGCTACACCTTC CASGQVPNYGYTF
14 - TRBJ1-2 TRBV19 TRBD1 TGTGCCAGTAGTACACAGGGGGCTAACTATGGCTACACCTTC CASSTQGANYGYTF
17 - TRBJ2-4 TRBV28 TRBD1 TGTGCCAGCAGTAGACCAGGGGGCGAGTTAGCCAAAAACATTCAGTACTTC CASSRPGGELAKNIQYF
13 - TRBJ1-2 TRBV6-5 - TGTGCCAGCAGTTACAGGAGGGCTTTTGGCTACACCTTC CASSYRRAFGYTF
16 - TRBJ2-3 TRBV11-3 TRBD2 TGTGCCAGCAGCCAGCGGGCGGGGGAGAGCCGGGATACGCAGTATTTT CASSQRAGESRDTQYF
12 - TRBJ1-6 TRBV28 - TGTGCCAGCAGTTACGCCAATTCACCCCTCCACTTT CASSYANSPLHF
14 few TRBJ1-1 TRBV28 TRBD1 TGTGCCAGCAGACCTCCACAGGGGGCCACGGGAGCTTTCTTT CASRPPQGATGAFF
16 - TRBJ2-1 TRBV7-3 - TGTGCCAGCAGCTTAACGGCAGGGATCCCCTACAATGAGCAGTTCTTC CASSLTAGIPYNEQFF
14 - TRBJ2-7 TRBV28 TRBD2 TGTGCCAGCAGCCGGGGGGGAACCTTCTACGAGCAGTACTTC CASSRGGTFYEQYF
13 - TRBJ2-3 TRBV6-6 TRBD1 TGTGCCAGCAGTTACGGACAGGCAGATACGCAGTATTTT CASSYGQADTQYF
14 - TRBJ2-1 TRBV6-1 - TGTGCCAGCAGTGCAACAGGGTTGAGGGATGAGCAGTTCTTC CASSATGLRDEQFF
13 - TRBJ2-3 TRBV5-5 - TGTGCCAGCAGCTTGGGCAGAACAGATACGCAGTATTTT CASSLGRTDTQYF
17 - TRBJ1-1 TRBV5-1 - TGCGCCAGCAGCTTCTCGGGAGGGTGGGGATCGAACACTGAAGCTTTCTTT CASSFSGGWGSNTEAFF
16 - TRBJ2-5 TRBV10-2 - TGCGCCAGCAGGGGAAAACAGGGTTGGGGAGGAGAGACCCAGTACTTC CASRGKQGWGGETQYF
18 - TRBJ2-3 TRBV7-3 TRBD2 TGTGCCAGCAGCTTATCGGTTTGGCGCGGGGGTAGCACAGATACGCAGTATTTT CASSLSVWRGGSTDTQYF
15 - TRBJ2-7 TRBV28 TRBD2 TGTGCCAGCAGTAAACAATCGGGAGGAGCCTACGAGCAGTACTTC CASSKQSGGAYEQYF
12 - TRBJ2-7 TRBV19 - TGTGCCAGTAGCCCAGGGCTCCCTCAGCAGTACTTC CASSPGLPQQYF
15 few TRBJ1-2 TRBV7-8 TRBD1 TGTGCCAGCAGCTTAGTGGGACAGACCCTCTATGGCTACACCTTC CASSLVGQTLYGYTF
17 - TRBJ2-6 TRBV2 TRBD1 TGTGCCAGCAATGGGCAGGGGGTGGTCTCTGGGGCCAACGTCCTGACTTTC CASNGQGVVSGANVLTF
16 - TRBJ2-1 TRBV5-1 TRBD1 TGCGCCAGCAGCTCAACCGGGACAGGGGCCTACAATGAGCAGTTCTTC CASSSTGTGAYNEQFF
13 - TRBJ1-6 TRBV5-8 TRBD1 TGTGCCAGCCAGGACAGGGGTTATTCACCCCTCCACTTT CASQDRGYSPLHF
15 - TRBJ1-1 TRBV18 TRBD1 TGTGCCAGCTCACCTCGACAGGGACGAAACACTGAAGCTTTCTTT CASSPRQGRNTEAFF
16 - TRBJ2-1 TRBV4-2 TRBD2 TGTGCCAGCAGCTACTCCGGGACTAGCGGGAGTGGTGAGCAGTTCTTC CASSYSGTSGSGEQFF
14 - TRBJ2-7 TRBV7-9 - TGTGCCAGCAGCCCGCTAGGGATCTCCTACGAGCAGTACTTC CASSPLGISYEQYF